A selection of T cell receptor beta chains follows, all from one sample in a study of blood T cell repertoires in COVID-19. Libraries were prepared by immunoSEQ multiplex PCR; TCRdb keeps only in-frame clonotypes and omits some of them. Among under 300,000 clones, roughly 88% were seen once, and the ten largest hold 2% to 2.5%. The sample consisted of peripheral blood. The receptor source for this set is a middle-aged woman who had recovered from COVID-19. The CDR3 runs from the conserved cysteine through the conserved F or W. A D gene is named only where the DNA matches it firmly. Clone size appears in some rows only: once, few, many, or a class for an expanded clone.

size: .
J: TRBJ1-4
V: TRBV11-3
D: TRBD1
CDR3: CASSLTTGRNEKLFF
DNA: TGTGCCAGCAGCTTAACGACAGGGAGAAATGAAAAACTGTTTTTT

size: .
J: TRBJ1-4
V: TRBV7-2
D: TRBD1
CDR3: CASRLGTGQSSEKLFF
DNA: TGTGCCAGCAGATTGGGGACAGGGCAGTCAAGTGAAAAACTGTTTTTT

size: few
J: TRBJ2-7
V: TRBV28
D: TRBD1
CDR3: CASSPTGSPHEQYF
DNA: TGTGCCAGCAGTCCGACAGGGTCCCCCCACGAGCAGTACTTC

size: .
J: TRBJ2-5
V: TRBV4-2
D: TRBD2
CDR3: CASSQGVLAGVGETQYF
DNA: TGTGCCAGCAGCCAAGGAGTACTAGCGGGGGTTGGGGAGACCCAGTACTTC

size: .
J: TRBJ2-7
V: TRBV30
D: TRBD1
CDR3: CAWRSGRGQGVYEQYF
DNA: TGTGCCTGGAGATCGGGTCGGGGACAGGGGGTTTACGAGCAGTACTTC

size: once
J: TRBJ2-5
V: TRBV29-1
D: .
CDR3: CSVTGIGETQYF
DNA: TGCAGCGTAACAGGGATAGGAGAGACCCAGTACTTC

size: .
J: TRBJ2-5
V: TRBV1
D: .
CDR3: CTSSQDHGRTLETQYF
DNA: TGCACCAGCAGCCAAGATCACGGTCGGACATTAGAGACCCAGTACTTC

size: .
J: TRBJ2-3
V: TRBV9
D: TRBD2
CDR3: CASSPRSSGSPDTQYF
DNA: TGTGCCAGCAGCCCCCGGAGTAGCGGGAGTCCAGATACGCAGTATTTT

size: .
J: TRBJ2-7
V: TRBV9
D: TRBD1
CDR3: CASSVSGTGLTEQYF
DNA: TGTGCCAGCAGCGTCTCCGGGACAGGGTTAACCGAGCAGTACTTC

size: .
J: TRBJ2-1
V: TRBV3-1/TRBV3-2
D: .
CDR3: CASTDRGNNNEQFF
DNA: TGTGCCAGCACTGATCGCGGGAACAACAATGAGCAGTTCTTC

size: .
J: TRBJ2-2
V: TRBV11-2
D: TRBD2
CDR3: CASSFPSGGATGELFF
DNA: TGTGCCAGCAGCTTCCCTAGCGGGGGCGCTACCGGGGAGCTGTTTTTT

size: .
J: TRBJ2-7
V: TRBV18
D: TRBD1
CDR3: CASSPRGQGAYEQYF
DNA: TGTGCCAGCTCACCTCGGGGGCAGGGGGCTTACGAGCAGTACTTC

size: .
J: TRBJ1-2
V: TRBV24-1
D: TRBD1
CDR3: CATSDTPSTGNYGYTF
DNA: TGTGCCACCAGTGATACCCCTTCGACAGGGAACTATGGCTACACCTTC

size: .
J: TRBJ2-5
V: TRBV5-1
D: .
CDR3: CASSLGAGTIEETQYF
DNA: TGCGCCAGCAGCTTGGGAGCGGGGACAATAGAAGAGACCCAGTACTTC

size: .
J: TRBJ1-2
V: TRBV6-6
D: TRBD1
CDR3: CASSRTGGDYGYTF
DNA: TGTGCCAGCAGCCGGACAGGGGGGGACTATGGCTACACCTTC

size: .
J: TRBJ1-4
V: TRBV4-3
D: TRBD1
CDR3: CASSQGVGGGAEKLFF
DNA: TGCGCCAGCAGCCAAGGGGTTGGAGGGGGCGCGGAAAAACTGTTTTTT

size: once
J: TRBJ1-2
V: TRBV27
D: .
CDR3: CASSYTRGGSNYGYTF
DNA: TGTGCCAGCAGTTATACCCGAGGTGGCAGTAACTATGGCTACACCTTC

size: .
J: TRBJ1-2
V: TRBV28
D: .
CDR3: CASYSGLGGYTF
DNA: TGTGCCAGTTACAGCGGCCTCGGAGGCTACACCTTC

size: few
J: TRBJ2-2
V: TRBV2
D: TRBD1
CDR3: CASLNPGTGNTGELFF
DNA: TGTGCCAGCCTTAATCCTGGGACAGGGAACACCGGGGAGCTGTTTTTT

size: .
J: TRBJ1-5
V: TRBV15
D: .
CDR3: CATSRAPSQPQHF
DNA: TGTGCCACCAGCAGAGCACCAAGCCAGCCCCAGCATTTT

size: .
J: TRBJ2-3
V: TRBV21-1
D: .
CDR3: CASSKLADTQYF
DNA: TGTGCCAGCAGCAAACTAGCGGATACGCAGTATTTT

size: .
J: TRBJ1-6
V: TRBV9
D: TRBD1
CDR3: CASSPPGWGTDYNSPLHF
DNA: TGTGCCAGCAGCCCCCCGGGATGGGGGACAGATTATAATTCACCCCTCCACTTT

size: .
J: TRBJ2-7
V: TRBV24-1
D: TRBD2
CDR3: CATSDLAGGEQYF
DNA: TGTGCCACCAGTGATCTAGCGGGAGGCGAGCAGTACTTC

size: .
J: TRBJ1-2
V: TRBV5-4
D: TRBD1
CDR3: CASSPPGTGGQGYTF
DNA: TGTGCCAGCAGCCCCCCCGGGACAGGGGGGCAGGGCTACACCTTC

size: .
J: TRBJ2-1
V: TRBV18
D: TRBD2
CDR3: CASSPTRGGDEQFF
DNA: TGTGCCAGCTCACCGACGCGGGGAGGGGATGAGCAGTTCTTC

size: .
J: TRBJ2-7
V: TRBV7-9
D: .
CDR3: CASSLDGSNSYEQYF
DNA: TGTGCCAGCAGCTTAGACGGTAGTAACTCCTACGAGCAGTACTTC

size: .
J: TRBJ2-1
V: TRBV2
D: .
CDR3: CASSENRGGNEQFF
DNA: TGTGCCAGCAGTGAAAATCGGGGTGGGAATGAGCAGTTCTTC

size: once
J: TRBJ2-1
V: TRBV7-3
D: TRBD2
CDR3: CASSPFSPGGDNEQFF
DNA: TGTGCCAGCAGCCCTTTCTCCCCGGGAGGAGACAATGAGCAGTTCTTC

size: .
J: TRBJ2-3
V: TRBV19
D: TRBD1
CDR3: CASSIDRGTDTQYF
DNA: TGTGCCAGTAGTATCGACAGGGGCACAGATACGCAGTATTTT

size: .
J: TRBJ2-2
V: TRBV4-3
D: .
CDR3: CASSQLGNTGELFF
DNA: TGCGCCAGCAGCCAACTAGGGAACACCGGGGAGCTGTTTTTT

size: .
J: TRBJ2-5
V: TRBV7-8
D: .
CDR3: CASSLDAGTQYF
DNA: TGTGCCAGCAGCTTAGATGCAGGGACCCAGTACTTC

size: .
J: TRBJ2-1
V: TRBV3-1/TRBV3-2
D: TRBD1
CDR3: CASSLDRVRDNEQFF
DNA: TGTGCCAGCAGCCTGGACAGGGTGCGCGACAATGAGCAGTTCTTC

size: few
J: TRBJ1-6
V: TRBV15
D: .
CDR3: CATSRQGIGSYNSPLHF
DNA: TGTGCCACCAGCAGACAGGGGATAGGCTCCTATAATTCACCCCTCCACTTT

size: .
J: TRBJ1-1
V: TRBV19
D: .
CDR3: CASSIGGRVTEAFF
DNA: TGTGCCAGTAGTATAGGGGGCCGGGTTACTGAAGCTTTCTTT

size: .
J: TRBJ1-6
V: TRBV7-8
D: .
CDR3: CASSLIADSPLHF
DNA: TGTGCCAGCAGCTTAATTGCAGATTCACCCCTCCACTTT

size: .
J: TRBJ2-5
V: TRBV10-3
D: TRBD1
CDR3: CATMGIRTGEETQYF
DNA: TGTGCCACCATGGGCATTAGGACAGGAGAAGAGACCCAGTACTTC

size: .
J: TRBJ1-2
V: TRBV6-5
D: TRBD1
CDR3: CASSSTGPPYGYTF
DNA: TGTGCCAGCAGCTCGACAGGGCCTCCCTATGGCTACACCTTC

size: .
J: TRBJ2-1
V: TRBV28
D: .
CDR3: CASSFGGEYNEQFF
DNA: TGTGCCAGCAGTTTTGGAGGGGAGTACAATGAGCAGTTCTTC

size: .
J: TRBJ2-5
V: TRBV10-1
D: TRBD1
CDR3: CASSDAGQGGIGETQYF
DNA: TGCGCCAGCAGTGACGCGGGACAGGGGGGGATCGGGGAGACCCAGTACTTC

size: .
J: TRBJ2-7
V: TRBV30
D: TRBD1
CDR3: CAWSGDRGVYEQYF
DNA: TGTGCCTGGAGTGGGGACAGGGGGGTCTACGAGCAGTACTTC

size: .
J: TRBJ2-1
V: TRBV4-1
D: .
CDR3: CASSQESNTRRQFF
DNA: TGCGCCAGCAGCCAAGAGTCGAACACCCGAAGGCAGTTCTTC

size: .
J: TRBJ2-1
V: TRBV19
D: TRBD2
CDR3: CASSGTSGLNEQFF
DNA: TGTGCCAGTAGCGGGACTAGCGGACTCAATGAGCAGTTCTTC

size: .
J: TRBJ1-3
V: TRBV6-6
D: .
CDR3: CASSYTNRRGNTIYF
DNA: TGTGCCAGCAGTTATACCAACCGCCGGGGAAACACCATATATTTT

size: few
J: TRBJ2-7
V: TRBV5-4
D: .
CDR3: CASSLTGTSYEQYF
DNA: TGTGCCAGCAGCTTGACAGGGACCTCCTACGAGCAGTACTTC

size: .
J: TRBJ2-1
V: TRBV7-3
D: .
CDR3: CASSLKASGNEQFF
DNA: TGTGCCAGCAGCTTAAAGGCTTCGGGGAATGAGCAGTTCTTC

size: .
J: TRBJ1-1
V: TRBV15
D: .
CDR3: CATSEDIPNTEAFF
DNA: TGTGCCACCAGCGAAGACATACCGAACACTGAAGCTTTCTTT

size: .
J: TRBJ2-7
V: TRBV9
D: .
CDR3: CASSEGGMGEQYF
DNA: TGTGCCAGCAGCGAGGGCGGGATGGGGGAGCAGTACTTC

size: .
J: TRBJ2-7
V: TRBV4-3
D: TRBD2
CDR3: CASSQVAGGGYEQYF
DNA: TGCGCCAGCAGCCAAGTAGCGGGAGGAGGGTACGAGCAGTACTTC

size: .
J: TRBJ2-7
V: TRBV23-1
D: .
CDR3: CASSQPTGPYYEQYF
DNA: TGCGCCAGCAGTCAACCCACAGGTCCTTACTACGAGCAGTACTTC